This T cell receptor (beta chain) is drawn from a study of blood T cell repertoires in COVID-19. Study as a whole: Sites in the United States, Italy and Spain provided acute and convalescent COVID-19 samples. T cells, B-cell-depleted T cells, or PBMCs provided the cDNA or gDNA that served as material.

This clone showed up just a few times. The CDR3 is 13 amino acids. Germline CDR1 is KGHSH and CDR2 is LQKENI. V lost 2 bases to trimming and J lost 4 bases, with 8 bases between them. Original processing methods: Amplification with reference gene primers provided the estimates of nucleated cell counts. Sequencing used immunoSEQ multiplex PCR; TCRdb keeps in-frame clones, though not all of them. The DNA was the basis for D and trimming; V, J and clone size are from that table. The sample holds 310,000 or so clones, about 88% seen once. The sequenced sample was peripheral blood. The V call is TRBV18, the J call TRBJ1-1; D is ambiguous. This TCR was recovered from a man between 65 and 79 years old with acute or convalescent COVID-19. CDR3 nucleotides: TGTGCCAGCTCACCAGTGTTCGGCACTGAAGCTTTCTTT. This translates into CASSPVFGTEAFF.